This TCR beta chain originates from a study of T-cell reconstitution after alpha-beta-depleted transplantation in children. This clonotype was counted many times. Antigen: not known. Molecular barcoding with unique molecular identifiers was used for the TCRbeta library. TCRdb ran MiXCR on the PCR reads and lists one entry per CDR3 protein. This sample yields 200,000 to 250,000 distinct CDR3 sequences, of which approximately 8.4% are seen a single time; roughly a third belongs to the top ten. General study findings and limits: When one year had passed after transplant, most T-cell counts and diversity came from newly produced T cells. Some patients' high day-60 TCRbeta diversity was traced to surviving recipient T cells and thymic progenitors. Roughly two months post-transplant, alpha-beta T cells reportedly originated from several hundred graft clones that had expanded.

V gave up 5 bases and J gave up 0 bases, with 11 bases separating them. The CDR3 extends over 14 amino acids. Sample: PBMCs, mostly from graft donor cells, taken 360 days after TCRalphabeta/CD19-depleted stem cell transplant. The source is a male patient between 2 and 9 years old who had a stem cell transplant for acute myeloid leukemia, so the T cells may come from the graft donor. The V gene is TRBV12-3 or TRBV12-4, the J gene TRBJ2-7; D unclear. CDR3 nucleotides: TGTGCCAGCAGTCCCCCGGCTAGCTCCTACGAGCAGTACTTC. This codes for CASSPPASSYEQYF.